Listed here are 26 T cell receptor beta chains from one sample, sequenced in a study of cytomegalovirus exposure and HLA in healthy donors. It was with 60 Vbeta and 13 Jbeta primers that the PCR ran. This table comes from immunoSEQ multiplex PCR, and its TCRdb copy is limited to in-frame clones, with some not included. The top ten hold approximately 16% of the sample, which has 120,000 or so clones, more than 70% seen once. The sample consisted of PBMCs. These receptors came from a man aged 50-59 years in good health and CMV-seropositive.

This clone was seen a few times. This chain uses TRBV6-1 with TRBJ2-7; TRBD2 matches 8 bases. The CDR3 length is 15 residues. Unmatched junction bases numbered 13, after V lost 8 bases and J lost 4 bases. Germline V lookup: CDR1 MNHNS, CDR2 SASEGT. The CDR3 DNA reads as TGTGCCAGCCGGGAGGGCCAAGGAGGAGGGTACGAGCAGTACTTC. This gives the protein CASREGQGGGYEQYF.

The rearrangement joins TRBV9 to TRBJ2-2; a possible D gene is TRBD2 (6 bases). This CDR3 has 16 residues. Germline CDR1 is SGDLS and CDR2 is YYNGEE. V lost 2 bases and J lost 7, with 18 bases in between. The CDR3 region is CASSVLAEPTFGELFF. The DNA of the CDR3 is TGTGCCAGCAGCGTGTTAGCGGAACCCACCTTCGGGGAGCTGTTTTTT.

This clone has just one count. V and J are TRBV28 and TRBJ2-7, with D perhaps matching TRBD1 (6 bases). V lost 2 bases and J 0 bases, leaving 14 bases between the germline ends. Germline V lookup: CDR1 MDHEN, CDR2 SYDVKM. The CDR3 spans 16 residues. CDR3 sequence (DNA): TGTGCCAGCAGTTTAACCGGGACACCCCTCTCCTACGAGCAGTACTTC. Its protein product is CASSLTGTPLSYEQYF. Together with reference TRBV28 and TRBJ2-7, the CDR3 gives the full variable domain: DVKVTQSSRYLVKRTGEKVFLECVQDMDHENMFWYRQDPGLGLRLIYFSYDVKMKEKGDIPEGYSVSREKKERFSLILESASTNQTSMYLCASSLTGTPLSYEQYFGPGTRLTVT.

This clone was seen once. As DNA, the CDR3 is TGTGCCACCAGCGGACCCGGGACAGACTACGAGCAGTACTTC. This codes for CATSGPGTDYEQYF. The chain uses TRBV15 and TRBJ2-7; 7 nucleotides match TRBD1. In germline, CDR1 is LNHNV, CDR2 YYDKDF (reference sequence). J lost 3 bases, V lost 5 bases, and 7 bases had no gene match. This CDR3 is built from 14 residues.

V and J are TRBV5-8 and TRBJ2-1; 10 bases fit TRBD2. V lost 2 bases, J lost 7 bases, and 6 bases stayed unmatched. The CDR3 contains 15 residues. Germline V lookup: CDR1 SGHTS, CDR2 YDEGEE. The CDR3: CASSFNSGRFNEQFF. The CDR3 DNA follows: TGTGCCAGCAGCTTCAATAGCGGGAGGTTTAATGAGCAGTTCTTC.

V gene TRBV25-1 combines with J gene TRBJ2-5; D ambiguous. The assigned J gene may be wrong: the sequence end matches TRBJ2-7 better. This CDR3 has 13 residues. Germline CDR1 and CDR2: MGHDK and SYGVNS. The CDR3 DNA reads TGTGCCAGCAGTGATCTAAGTTCCTACGAGCAGTACTTC. Residues: CASSDLSSYEQYF.

This chain uses TRBV6-5 with TRBJ1-5; possible D gene TRBD1, 6 bases. Germline loops: CDR1 MNHEY, CDR2 SVGAGI. The CDR3 has 15 amino acids. V lost 2 bases to trimming and J lost 0 bases, with 8 bases between them. Written as DNA, the CDR3 is TGTGCCAGCAGTTACCCAGGGGATAGCAATCAGCCCCAGCATTTT. Its translation: CASSYPGDSNQPQHF.

The rearrangement links TRBV6-7 to TRBJ2-7; D may be TRBD2 (5 bases). TRBV6-7 is an ORF; its function is uncertain. Trimming took off 6 bases at V and 2 bases at J, with 14 bases between the two ends. The CDR3 length is 14 residues. CDR3 residues: CASRRERSTYEQYF. Here the CDR3 DNA reads TGTGCCAGCAGGAGAGAGCGGAGCACCTACGAGCAGTACTTC.

The V call is TRBV28, the J call TRBJ1-5; TRBD1 is a possible D gene (5 bases). Germline CDR1 MDHEN, CDR2 SYDVKM. The CDR3 length is 14 residues. The V and J ends lost 5 bases and 5 bases respectively, with 13 bases between them. The CDR3 is CASSDQGGDQPQHF. CDR3 DNA sequence: TGTGCCAGCAGTGATCAGGGTGGAGATCAGCCCCAGCATTTT.

The chain carries TRBV6-6 and TRBJ2-2; D is perhaps TRBD2 (5 bases). The ends were cut back, 7 bases at V and 5 bases at J, with 11 bases in the middle. The germline V gene encodes CDR1 MNHNY and CDR2 SVGAGI (reference sequence). This CDR3 contains 13 residues. The CDR3, as DNA: TGTGCCAGCAACCACCGAGGGACCGGGGAGCTGTTTTTT. The encoded protein is CASNHRGTGELFF.

Here the CDR3 DNA reads TGTGCCAGCAGCTCCACTAGCGCGGGAGGAGATACGCAGTATTTT. Translating it yields CASSSTSAGGDTQYF. The chain is built from TRBV7-6 and TRBJ2-3; 8 bases line up with TRBD2. The V segment lost 4 bases and the J segment 5 bases; nucleotides outside the gene matches: 8. The CDR3 sequence is 15 residues long. Germline V gives CDR1 SGHVS, CDR2 FNYEAQ.

The chain recombines TRBV14 with TRBJ1-3; TRBD1 matches at 7 bases. V trimming: 5 bases; J trimming: 5 bases; junction bases outside the gene matches: 9. The CDR3 consists of 15 residues. Germline lookup yields CDR1 SGHDN and CDR2 FVKESK. The CDR3 bases are TGTGCCAGCAGCACGGGACAGAGCCGCCGAAACACCATATATTTT. Translation: CASSTGQSRRNTIYF.

Turning to this clone: Mismatch with germline at one junction end may stem from a read error. J is TRBJ2-6 and V is TRBV6-1; perhaps D is TRBD1 or TRBD2 (5 bases each). CDR1 is MNHNS, CDR2 SASEGT, per germline. The CDR3 covers 15 residues. The CDR3 coding sequence is TGTGCCAGCAGCGAAGGGGAGACGGGGGCCAACGTCCTGACTTTC. This gives the protein CASSEGETGANVLTF.

The genes are TRBV19 and TRBJ2-7; D call uncertain. Germline V gene data show CDR1 as LNHDA and CDR2 as SQIVND (reference sequence). The CDR3 covers 12 residues. V was shortened by 5 bases and J by 3 bases, with 8 bases between the two germline ends. CDR3 sequence: CASSPVGYEQYF. The DNA of the CDR3 is TGTGCCAGTAGTCCCGTCGGCTACGAGCAGTACTTC.

The chain combines TRBV28 with TRBJ1-3; TRBD1 might be the D (6 bases). This CDR3 is built from 16 residues. CDR1 is MDHEN and CDR2 is SYDVKM in the germline V gene. V was trimmed by 7 bases and J by 3 bases, leaving 19 bases between them. CDR3 in amino acids: CASTLPRGAGGNTIYF. The DNA for the CDR3 is TGTGCCAGCACCCTCCCTCGGGGGGCGGGTGGAAACACCATATATTTT.

This rearrangement joins TRBV5-1 to TRBJ1-6; 10 nucleotides align to TRBD1. The length of the CDR3 is 18 residues. J was trimmed by 0 bases and V by 0 bases; bases with no gene match: 3. CDR1 and CDR2 (germline): SGHRS, YFSETQ. CDR3 sequence (DNA): TGCGCCAGCAGCTTGGCGGGACAGGGGAGCTCCTATAATTCACCCCTCCACTTT. This translates into CASSLAGQGSSYNSPLHF.

J is TRBJ2-7 and V is TRBV6-1; D possibly corresponds to TRBD1 (6 bases). The V and J ends lost 3 bases and 3 bases respectively, with 9 bases between them. The CDR3 consists of 13 residues. Germline CDR1 MNHNS, CDR2 SASEGT. CDR3 loop: CASSEETGYEQYF. The CDR3 coding sequence is TGTGCCAGCAGTGAGGAGACAGGCTACGAGCAGTACTTC.

The rearrangement joins TRBV5-1 to TRBJ2-3; D might be TRBD2 (6 bases). Germline CDR1 and CDR2: SGHRS and YFSETQ. With 6 bases removed from V and 3 bases from J, the gap between germline ends came to 17 bases. The CDR3 runs 15 residues. Written as DNA, the CDR3 is TGCGCCAGCACCAGAGGAGGGCCCTCAACAGATACGCAGTATTTT. Its protein product is CASTRGGPSTDTQYF.

This chain joins TRBV5-3 and TRBJ2-2, with D maybe TRBD2 (5 bases). TRBV5-3 is flagged as an ORF with uncertain function. CDR3 length: 16 amino acids. V was cut by 0 bases and J by 5 bases, with 14 bases left in between. The CDR3 loop is CARSLGFERVTGELFF. CDR3 sequence (DNA): TGTGCCAGAAGCTTGGGATTCGAGAGGGTTACCGGGGAGCTGTTTTTT.

This chain joins TRBV14 and TRBJ2-3; 15 positions match TRBD2. The V gene's germline CDR1 is SGHDN and CDR2 FVKESK. Unmatched junction bases numbered 8, after V lost 0 bases and J lost 1 base. The CDR3 has 20 residues. The CDR3: CASSQDKGLAGGGRTDTQYF. CDR3 DNA sequence: TGTGCCAGCAGCCAAGATAAGGGACTAGCGGGAGGAGGGCGCACAGATACGCAGTATTTT.

The chain carries TRBV4-2 and TRBJ1-4, with 8 bases fitting TRBD1. The V gene's germline CDR1 is LGHNA and CDR2 YNFKEQ. J lost 6 bases, V lost 1 base, and 7 bases had no gene match. The CDR3 consists of 16 residues. DNA for the CDR3: TGTGCCAGCAGCCAAGTACTTCAGGGGGCTTATGAAAAACTGTTTTTT. Protein product: CASSQVLQGAYEKLFF.

The chain links TRBV6-5 to TRBJ2-3, with a possible D match to TRBD1 (6 bases). CDR1 MNHEY and CDR2 SVGAGI come from the germline V gene. The ends were cut back, 5 bases at V and 4 bases at J, with 10 bases in the middle. This CDR3 has 13 amino acids. CDR3 sequence reads: CASSDRQADTQYF. The CDR3 DNA sequence: TGTGCCAGCAGTGACCGACAGGCAGATACGCAGTATTTT.

The chain is built from TRBV15 and TRBJ2-2, with a weak D call TRBD1 (5 bases). Germline CDR1 reads LNHNV; CDR2 reads YYDKDF (reference sequence). The CDR3 extends over 16 amino acids. Deletions cut 4 bases from V and 7 bases from J, with 19 bases between. CDR3 nucleotides: TGTGCCACCAGCAATTCAGGGCAGTCCCCGGGCGGGGAGCTGTTTTTT. Its protein product is CATSNSGQSPGGELFF. Full variable domain (remainder filled in from reference TRBV15 and TRBJ2-2): DAMVIQNPRYQVTQFGKPVTLSCSQTLNHNVMYWYQQKSSQAPKLLFHYYDKDFNNEADTPDNFQSRRPNTSFCFLDIRSPGLGDTAMYLCATSNSGQSPGGELFFGEGSRLTVL.

This clone turned up a few times. The V gene is TRBV13, the J gene TRBJ1-5; D possibly corresponds to TRBD1 (5 bases). Per the germline V gene, CDR1 is PRHDT and CDR2 is FYEKMQ (reference sequence). The CDR3 is made up of 15 amino acids. V shed 0 bases and J shed 5 bases, with 11 bases lying between them. The CDR3 region is CASSLGGGFDQPQHF. The CDR3 DNA is TGTGCCAGCAGCTTAGGGGGGGGGTTTGATCAGCCCCAGCATTTT. The full variable domain, rest sourced from reference TRBV13 and TRBJ1-5, is AAGVIQSPRHLIKEKRETATLKCYPIPRHDTVYWYQQGPGQDPQFLISFYEKMQSDKGSIPDRFSAQQFSDYHSELNMSSLELGDSALYFCASSLGGGFDQPQHFGDGTRLSIL.

The gene calls are TRBV29-1 and TRBJ1-1, with a possible D match to TRBD1 (6 bases). Germline CDR1 is SQVTM and CDR2 is ANQGSEA. The V gene lost 6 bases and the J gene lost 2 bases, with 13 bases spanning the gap. The CDR3 runs to 13 residues. The CDR3 loop is CSVFGQQNTEAFF. CDR3 nucleotides: TGCAGCGTCTTTGGACAGCAAAACACTGAAGCTTTCTTT.

The CDR3: CASSLAPSGGPNEQFF. CDR3 sequence (DNA): TGCGCCAGCAGCTTGGCCCCTTCGGGGGGGCCGAATGAGCAGTTCTTC. This chain connects TRBV5-1 to TRBJ2-1; 8 nucleotides line up with TRBD2. Germline CDR1 SGHRS, CDR2 YFSETQ. V was pared by 0 bases and J by 7 bases, with 9 bases of the junction left unmatched. There are 16 residues in the CDR3.